This TCR beta chain was documented in a study of blood T cell repertoires in COVID-19. Across the whole study: There were acute and convalescent COVID-19 samples, and they came from the United States, Italy and Spain. PBMCs, B-cell-depleted T cells, or T cells were the source of the cDNA or gDNA that made up the material.

From germline, CDR1 is LGHNA and CDR2 YNFKEQ. The CDR3 runs 16 residues. Trimming shortened V by 0 bases and J by 5 bases, and 16 bases separated the two germline ends. TCRdb keeps only in-frame clones here, not all; method: immunoSEQ multiplex PCR. Seen here are around 120,000 clones, about 87% observed once, and the top ten hold 25% to 35%. The chain couples TRBV4-2 to TRBJ2-5; tentatively, D is TRBD1 (5 bases). The clonotype comes from a woman in her 70s with acute or convalescent COVID-19. Sequenced input: peripheral blood. DNA of the CDR3: TGTGCCAGCAGCCAAGATCAGGGCAGGGTCGAGGAGACCCAGTACTTC. This sequence encodes CASSQDQGRVEETQYF.